The TCR beta chain described here comes from a study of T cell repertoires in cytomegalovirus infection. Study-wide background: Recently identified HLA-C-restricted CMV epitopes were among the peptides used. Public TCR beta signatures provided an indication of both CMV infection and a matching HLA type. Study-level points and caveats: HLA-C-restricted CMV-specific TCR beta clonotypes were dominant in the ex vivo response. Identification of carriers of CMV plus the relevant HLA was performed using cumulative public TCR beta family frequency.

Using its own MiXCR run on the reads, TCRdb lists one record per CDR3 protein. There are fewer than 1,000,000 distinct CDR3 sequences in the sample; less than 35% occur only once, and over 12% lies in the top ten. Notes on this clonotype: Its specificity is not known.

The source was cultured CD8+ T cells from PBMCs, collected from culture after CMV antigen stimulation. The source is a human donor in good health (CMV status not recorded). Some clones in this sample may be carry-over from other donors' samples.

The CDR3 bases are TGTGCCAGCAGCTTGGGAGAGACAGGGGCAGGGGAGACCCAGTACTTC. It translates to CASSLGETGAGETQYF. This chain links TRBV11-2 with TRBJ2-5, with 8 positions matching TRBD1. The J segment lost 5 bases and the V segment lost 3 bases, leaving 11 bases of the junction unmatched. CDR3 size: 16 residues. From germline, CDR1 is SGHAT and CDR2 FQNNGV.